This is a list of T cell receptor beta chains from one sample in a study of control samples from healthy donors and cancer patients. Sequenced by immunoSEQ multiplex PCR; TCRdb stores in-frame clones only, minus some. The top ten clones hold 5% to 6% of a sample with about 72,000 clones, over 80% of them seen once. What was sequenced was blood. These receptors were obtained from a woman in her sixties in good health. Each CDR3 is given with its conserved first and last residue. The D gene is left open where the match is weak. Clone size appears in some rows only: once, few, many, or a class for an expanded clone.

v_call	d_call	j_call	clone_size	cdr3_nt	cdr3_aa
TRBV5-1	-	TRBJ2-1	-	TGCGCCAGCAGCTATTCAGGGTTGGGTGAGCAGTTCTTC	CASSYSGLGEQFF
TRBV20-1	TRBD2	TRBJ2-7	-	TGCAGTGCTAGTTCACCACGACTAGCGGGAGGGAGGTCCTACGAGCAGTACTTC	CSASSPRLAGGRSYEQYF
TRBV6-2/TRBV6-3	TRBD1	TRBJ1-5	-	TGTGCCAGCAGTTTTTCCCCTTCGGGACAGTACAATCAGCCCCAGCATTTT	CASSFSPSGQYNQPQHF
TRBV5-5	-	TRBJ1-1	-	TGTGCCAGCAGCTTGGGGCTGCGGGGGAACACTGAAGCTTTCTTT	CASSLGLRGNTEAFF
TRBV21-1	-	TRBJ1-1	-	TGTGCCAGCAGCAAAGGACAGGGAACGGTGAACACTGAAGCTTTCTTT	CASSKGQGTVNTEAFF
TRBV27	TRBD2	TRBJ2-1	-	TGTGCCAGCAGTTTAAGTCTAGCGGGAGTCATTTCCCACAATGAGCAGTTCTTC	CASSLSLAGVISHNEQFF
TRBV18	-	TRBJ2-5	-	TGTGCCAGCTCACCACTAAGTTTGGGACTTCACACAGAGACCCAGTACTTC	CASSPLSLGLHTETQYF
TRBV7-2	-	TRBJ2-7	-	TGTGCCAGCAGCTTAACTGGGGGGAGTACCTACGAGCAGTACTTC	CASSLTGGSTYEQYF
TRBV5-4	TRBD2	TRBJ2-1	once	TGTGCCAGCAGCTTGGAGACTAGCGGGAGGAATGAGCAGTTCTTC	CASSLETSGRNEQFF
TRBV19	-	TRBJ2-1	-	TGTGCCAGTAGTCTCCGACCCTTTGGGGATGAGCAGTTCTTC	CASSLRPFGDEQFF
TRBV24-1	-	TRBJ1-2	-	TGTGCCACCAGTGACCCCGGCCTTAACCATGGCTACACCTTC	CATSDPGLNHGYTF
TRBV28	TRBD2	TRBJ2-1	-	TGTGCCGCGGGACTAGCCCTTTTCAGGGGGAATGAGCAGTTCTTC	CAAGLALFRGNEQFF
TRBV7-9	-	TRBJ1-1	few	TGTGCCAGCAGCCCCCAGGGTGGGGCGAACACTGAAGCTTTCTTT	CASSPQGGANTEAFF
TRBV18	-	TRBJ1-5	-	TGTGCCAGCTCACCCCGGCAGGGTGGCGATCAGCCCCAGCATTTT	CASSPRQGGDQPQHF